A single sample is the source of the 19 T cell receptor beta chains below, sequenced in a study of shared clonotypes between healthy human individuals. Produced via immunoSEQ multiplex PCR; TCRdb's table is partial and in-frame only. The sample carries a few million clones, 90% to 95% recorded once. The sequenced sample consisted of naive CD4+ T cells from PBMCs. Subset: CD45RA+ positively selected. Every receptor here comes from a man in his late teens or twenties in good health. Some clones in this sample may be carry-over from other donors' samples.

CDR3 residues: CAISESTGTYEQYF. The CDR3 DNA is TGTGCCATCAGTGAGTCGACAGGAACCTACGAGCAGTACTTC. The chain recombines TRBV10-3 with TRBJ2-7, with D perhaps matching TRBD1 (6 bases). Trimming took off 0 bases at V and 2 bases at J, with 8 bases between the two ends. The length of the CDR3 is 14 residues. Germline CDR1 reads ENHRY; CDR2 reads SYGVKD.

The chain joins TRBV4-3 to TRBJ1-4; the match to TRBD1 covers 9 bases. The CDR3 sequence is 17 residues long. CDR1 and CDR2 (germline): LGHNA, YSLEER. V trimming: 8 bases; J trimming: 5 bases; junction bases outside the gene matches: 15. CDR3 nucleotides: TGCGCCAGCGGTTCGACGGGACAGGGTGGCCGAAATGAAAAACTGTTTTTT. This sequence encodes CASGSTGQGGRNEKLFF.

J is TRBJ1-1 and V is TRBV11-2; possible D gene TRBD1, 6 bases. Germline V gene lookup returns CDR1 SGHAT and CDR2 FQNNGV. Trimming took 1 base from V and 10 from J, leaving 10 bases between them. The CDR3 is 12 amino acids. The CDR3 bases are TGTGCCAGCAGCTTAGCGAAAGGGGGAGCTTTCTTT. Translated, it gives CASSLAKGGAFF.

This rearrangement joins TRBV27 to TRBJ1-2; 8 bases map to TRBD1. CDR1 and CDR2 (germline): MNHEY, SMNVEV (reference sequence). The CDR3 has 15 residues. V trimming: 10 bases; J trimming: 4 bases; junction bases outside the gene matches: 14. Here the CDR3 reads CATFGQGQHFYGYTF. The CDR3 DNA is TGTGCCACCTTCGGACAGGGCCAACACTTCTATGGCTACACCTTC.

The chain combines TRBV4-1 with TRBJ2-3, with D unclear. The CDR3 runs to 13 residues. Trimming shortened V by 6 bases and J by 6 bases, and 13 bases separated the two germline ends. The germline V gene encodes CDR1 MGHRA and CDR2 YSYEKL. The CDR3 DNA follows: TGCGCCAGCAGATTTCTAACCGCGGATACGCAGTATTTT. Its protein product is CASRFLTADTQYF.

The chain employs TRBV27 and TRBJ1-1; TRBD1 aligns across 7 bases. The CDR3 consists of 14 residues. Germline V gives CDR1 MNHEY, CDR2 SMNVEV (reference sequence). V was pared by 5 bases and J by 1 base, with 4 bases of the junction left unmatched. The CDR3 spells CASSRQGPNTEAFF. In nucleotides, the CDR3 is TGTGCCAGCAGTAGACAGGGCCCGAACACTGAAGCTTTCTTT.

The V and J genes are TRBV7-8 and TRBJ1-2; possible D gene TRBD1, 6 bases. CDR1 is SGHVS, CDR2 FQNEAQ, per germline. Trimming left V 0 bases short and J 7 bases short, with 12 bases between. CDR3 length: 14 amino acids. The CDR3 here is CASSLAGAGTGYTF. CDR3 sequence (DNA): TGTGCCAGCAGCTTAGCGGGGGCAGGGACTGGCTACACCTTC.

The chain carries TRBV7-3 and TRBJ2-1; the match to TRBD2 covers 7 bases. Losses at the gene ends were 10 bases for V and 0 bases for J; bases not matched to a gene: 6. The CDR3 contains 14 residues. Germline V gene sequence: CDR1 SGHTA, CDR2 FQGTGA. The CDR3 reads CATSRGDSYNEQFF. Here the CDR3 DNA reads TGTGCCACCTCACGGGGGGACTCCTACAATGAGCAGTTCTTC.

The count of this clone is one. V and J are TRBV30 and TRBJ1-6; TRBD1 matches at 8 bases. Germline assignment: CDR1 GTSNPN and CDR2 SVGIG (reference sequence). The J segment lost 7 bases and the V segment lost 5 bases, leaving 13 bases of the junction unmatched. There are 16 residues in the CDR3. The CDR3 sequence: CAWVRQGQSLNSPLHF. The CDR3 nucleotides read TGTGCCTGGGTCCGACAGGGGCAGAGCTTAAATTCACCCCTCCACTTT.

The rearrangement uses TRBV2 and TRBJ2-5; 8 nucleotides align to TRBD1. CDR3 size: 15 residues. After removal of 6 bases from V and 5 bases from J, the junction contained 11 bases not matched to a gene. Germline V gene lookup returns CDR1 SNHLY and CDR2 FYNNEI. Here the CDR3 reads CASSDGTGPFETQYF. DNA for the CDR3: TGTGCCAGCAGCGACGGGACAGGCCCCTTTGAGACCCAGTACTTC.

J is TRBJ1-2 and V is TRBV7-3; TRBD1 matches at 9 bases. The germline gives CDR1 SGHTA, CDR2 FQGTGA. CDR3 length: 13 amino acids. V dropped 6 bases and J dropped 8; count of bases not matched to a gene: 7. CDR3 in DNA: TGTGCCAGCAGTTCACAGGGGGCGCTGGGCTACACCTTC. Its translation: CASSSQGALGYTF.

The chain uses TRBV5-1 and TRBJ2-2, with D unclear. V dropped 0 bases and J dropped 6 bases, with 9 bases sitting between them. Germline V CDR1 and CDR2: SGHRS, YFSETQ. This CDR3 is 14 amino acids long. The CDR3 sequence is CASSLVRGPGELFF. CDR3 nucleotide sequence: TGCGCCAGCAGCTTGGTCCGCGGCCCCGGGGAGCTGTTTTTT.

This chain links TRBV2 with TRBJ2-3; 10 bases match TRBD1. CDR1 and CDR2 (germline): SNHLY, FYNNEI. The CDR3 covers 14 residues. The trim removed 5 bases at V and 3 bases at J, leaving 2 bases unmatched. CDR3 region: CASSTGQGTDTQYF. DNA for the CDR3: TGTGCCAGCAGTACGGGACAGGGGACAGATACGCAGTATTTT.

This clone appeared once. CDR3 amino acids: CASSWGSGTSSGNTIYF. CDR3 DNA: TGCGCCAGCAGCTGGGGGTCAGGGACCAGCTCTGGAAACACCATATATTTT. The rearrangement uses TRBV5-1 and TRBJ1-3; TRBD1 might be the D (5 bases). Trimming shortened V by 3 bases and J by 0 bases, and 16 bases separated the two germline ends. There are 17 residues in the CDR3. CDR1 and CDR2 (germline): SGHRS, YFSETQ. The full variable domain, in which reference TRBV5-1 and TRBJ1-3 provide the parts outside the CDR3, is KAGVTQTPRYLIKTRGQQVTLSCSPISGHRSVSWYQQTPGQGLQFLFEYFSETQRNKGNFPGRFSGRQFSNSRSEMNVSTLELGDSALYLCASSWGSGTSSGNTIYFGEGSWLTVV.

This clone was seen just once. The chain joins TRBV5-1 to TRBJ2-7; D may correspond to TRBD1 or TRBD2 (5 bases each). Germline values: CDR1 SGHRS, CDR2 YFSETQ. CDR3 length: 13 amino acids. Trimming shortened V by 2 bases and J by 2 bases, and 8 bases separated the two germline ends. The CDR3 protein is CASSFLGPYEQYF. CDR3 in DNA: TGCGCCAGCAGCTTCCTGGGACCCTACGAGCAGTACTTC.

The rearrangement links TRBV10-2 to TRBJ2-7; TRBD1 might be the D (5 bases). The CDR3 length is 16 residues. Trimming pared 2 bases from V and 2 bases from J, leaving 16 bases between. Germline loops: CDR1 WSHSY, CDR2 SAAADI. This chain's CDR3 is CASSEGRFRVTYEQYF. CDR3 bases: TGCGCCAGCAGTGAGGGTCGATTCAGGGTGACCTACGAGCAGTACTTC.

Concerning this clone: One end of the junction is discordant with germline, which a read error may explain. The sample carries other DNA sequences with the same CDR3. The V and J genes are TRBV5-1 and TRBJ2-2; possible D gene TRBD2, 5 bases. Per the germline V gene, CDR1 is SGHRS and CDR2 is YFSETQ. CDR3 size: 15 residues. CDR3 bases: TGCGCCAGCAGTTTGGCGGAGGCGAACACCGGGGAGCTGTTTTTT. Its translation is CASSLAEANTGELFF.

The CDR3 nucleotides read TGTGCCAGCAGCCCCCGGGACAGGGCCAACTACAATGAGCAGTTCTTC. This codes for CASSPRDRANYNEQFF. The genes are TRBV7-8 and TRBJ2-1; TRBD1 matches at 9 bases. Germline CDR1 and CDR2: SGHVS and FQNEAQ. V trimming: 5 bases; J trimming: 3 bases; junction bases outside the gene matches: 8. There are 16 residues in the CDR3. The full variable domain, rest sourced from reference TRBV7-8 and TRBJ2-1, is GAGVSQSPRYKVAKRGQDVALRCDPISGHVSLFWYQQALGQGPEFLTYFQNEAQLDKSGLPSDRFFAERPEGSVSTLKIQRTQQEDSAVYLCASSPRDRANYNEQFFGPGTRLTVL.

The gene calls are TRBV28 and TRBJ1-2; D is unresolved. The CDR3 contains 13 residues. V was shortened by 4 bases and J by 6 bases, with 12 bases between the two germline ends. The germline CDR1 and CDR2 sequences are MDHEN and SYDVKM. The CDR3 nucleotides are TGTGCCAGCAGTTCCCGGACTCCAGATGGCTACACCTTC. Translated: CASSSRTPDGYTF.